Following are 24 T cell receptor beta chains from one sample sequenced in a study of T cell repertoires in cytomegalovirus infection. TCRdb re-analysed the reads in MiXCR, keeping a single row per CDR3 protein. Of around 100,000 distinct CDR3 sequences in the sample, 16% were seen once. Material: PBMCs. These TCRs come from a human donor in good health (CMV status not recorded). Some clones in this sample may be carry-over from other donors' samples.

The chain combines TRBV7-9 with TRBJ2-7, with 7 bases identical to TRBD1. This CDR3 region has 13 residues. Germline lookup yields CDR1 SEHNR and CDR2 FQNEAQ (reference sequence). V shed 8 bases, J shed 4 bases, and the junction held 8 bases outside the gene matches. For the CDR3, the DNA is TGTGCCAGCTCCTCTCGGGACAGATACGAGCAGTACTTC. Its protein product is CASSSRDRYEQYF.

Remarks on this clonotype: Just one base apart from a much larger clone, this may be a read error. The rearrangement links TRBV11-2 to TRBJ1-2; no firm D call. Per the germline V gene, CDR1 is SGHAT and CDR2 is FQNNGV. The CDR3 extends over 14 amino acids. CDR3 sequence: CAGSLDQARMGYTF. The CDR3 DNA reads as TGTGCCGGCAGCTTAGATCAAGCGCGGATGGGCTACACCTTC.

Many counts were recorded for this clonotype. The rearrangement links TRBV7-3 to TRBJ2-1; possible D gene TRBD1, 6 bases. CDR1 and CDR2 from the germline V gene are SGHTA and FQGTGA. V dropped 2 bases and J dropped 2 bases, with 10 bases sitting between them. This CDR3 has 15 amino acids. The chain's CDR3 is CASSLGQKTYNEQFF. In DNA form, the CDR3 reads TGTGCCAGCAGCTTAGGACAGAAGACCTACAATGAGCAGTTCTTC.

This clonotype came up many times. The chain couples TRBV5-4 to TRBJ2-1, with 8 positions matching TRBD2. Germline values: CDR1 SGHNT, CDR2 YYREEE (reference sequence). Germline trimming cut 4 bases from V and 6 bases from J; bases unmatched to any gene: 3. The length of the CDR3 is 13 residues. As DNA, the CDR3 is TGTGCCAGCAGCACGGGGACTAGCAATGAGCAGTTCTTC. It codes for CASSTGTSNEQFF.

The chain uses TRBV20-1 and TRBJ1-5; TRBD1 matches 9 bases. The CDR3 extends over 16 amino acids. Per germline, CDR1 DFQATT and CDR2 SNEGSKA (reference sequence). J gave up 5 bases and V 2 bases, and 10 bases lay outside the gene matches. The CDR3 coding sequence is TGCAGTGCTAGACCATCCAGGACAGGGGTGGATCAGCCCCAGCATTTT. Translating gives CSARPSRTGVDQPQHF.

By frequency in the sample, this clonotype is medium-sized. The chain links TRBV7-2 to TRBJ2-7; 9 bases are a match to TRBD2. Germline V gene data show CDR1 as SGHTA and CDR2 as FQGNSA. Trimming cost V 0 bases and J 2 bases; bases outside gene matches: 2. The CDR3 contains 15 residues. In DNA, the CDR3 is TGTGCCAGCAGCTTAGCTAGCGGGGGAACCTACGAGCAGTACTTC. As protein: CASSLASGGTYEQYF.

In its sample, this clonotype was seen many times. The rearrangement links TRBV4-1 to TRBJ2-4; the D gene is possibly TRBD2 (5 bases). The CDR3 length is 15 residues. From germline, CDR1 is MGHRA and CDR2 YSYEKL. The V end lost 1 base, the J end lost 0 bases, and 7 bases lay between the germline ends. In DNA form, the CDR3 reads TGCGCCAGCAGCCAAGGCGGGCTAGCCAAAAACATTCAGTACTTC. Translated: CASSQGGLAKNIQYF.

This clonotype was counted between two and nine times. The V gene is TRBV20-1, the J gene TRBJ2-5; D is perhaps TRBD2 (6 bases). Germline lookup yields CDR1 DFQATT and CDR2 SNEGSKA (reference sequence). The V gene lost 4 bases and the J gene lost 5 bases, with 17 bases spanning the gap. The CDR3 length is 14 residues. DNA of the CDR3: TGCAGTGCTATCGGGATGGGAGGATCCGAGACCCAGTACTTC. Protein: CSAIGMGGSETQYF.

This clonotype turned up a few times. The V call is TRBV7-8, the J call TRBJ2-7, with TRBD1 as a possible D gene (6 bases). The CDR3 covers 15 residues. Trimming cost V 1 base and J 0 bases, with 10 bases left between them. Germline CDR1 and CDR2: SGHVS and FQNEAQ. Written as DNA, the CDR3 is TGTGCCAGCAGCTTAGAACAGGGCCACTCCTACGAGCAGTACTTC. Residues: CASSLEQGHSYEQYF.

This clonotype was observed at least ten times. V gene TRBV7-2 combines with J gene TRBJ1-2, with D possibly being TRBD1 (6 bases). CDR1 and CDR2 from the germline V gene are SGHTA and FQGNSA. This CDR3 region has 15 residues. The V end lost 5 bases, the J end lost 3 bases, and 16 bases lay between the germline ends. The CDR3 bases are TGTGCCAGCAGCCCGAACAGGGCTGTTCACTATGGCTACACCTTC. It specifies CASSPNRAVHYGYTF.

The J gene is TRBJ2-7, the V gene TRBV7-9; TRBD1 matches at 7 bases. The V and J ends lost 2 bases and 6 bases, in that order; junction bases with no gene match: 4. The CDR3 is made up of 13 amino acids. Germline assignment: CDR1 SEHNR and CDR2 FQNEAQ (reference sequence). The CDR3 region is CASSLQTGSEQYF. Here the CDR3 DNA reads TGTGCCAGCAGCTTACAGACAGGGTCCGAGCAGTACTTC.

This clonotype was picked up a small number of times. The V call is TRBV20-1, the J call TRBJ1-5; tentative D call: TRBD1 (5 bases). CDR3 length equals 14 residues. CDR1 DFQATT and CDR2 SNEGSKA come from the germline V gene (reference sequence). The V and J ends lost 4 bases and 2 bases respectively, with 12 bases between them. The CDR3 spells CSATRGSGNQPQHF. In DNA, the CDR3 is TGCAGTGCTACCCGGGGCAGCGGCAATCAGCCCCAGCATTTT.

The rearrangement links TRBV19 to TRBJ2-1; 14 nucleotides line up with TRBD2. This CDR3 is built from 15 residues. V was pared by 6 bases and J by 9 bases, with 7 bases of the junction left unmatched. The germline gives CDR1 LNHDA, CDR2 SQIVND (reference sequence). The CDR3 DNA reads TGTGCCAGTAGGACGACTAGCGGGGGGGCCACTGAGCAGTTCTTC. This translates into CASRTTSGGATEQFF.

The V call is TRBV18, the J call TRBJ1-1, with D perhaps TRBD1 (6 bases). The V end lost 3 bases, the J end lost 3 bases, and 14 bases lay between the germline ends. CDR1 is KGHSH and CDR2 is LQKENI in the germline V gene. CDR3 size: 15 residues. The CDR3 protein is CASSPSTRQDTEAFF. In DNA, the CDR3 is TGTGCCAGCTCACCCAGCACCCGACAGGACACTGAAGCTTTCTTT.

V and J are TRBV6-6 and TRBJ1-1, with 10 positions matching TRBD1. The CDR3 loop spans 17 amino acids. The V segment lost 6 bases and the J segment 1 base; nucleotides outside the gene matches: 11. CDR1 and CDR2 from the germline V gene are MNHNY and SVGAGI (reference sequence). CDR3 coding DNA: TGTGCCAGCAGCCAGAGACAGGGGGCCGAACGGAACACTGAAGCTTTCTTT. Protein: CASSQRQGAERNTEAFF.

The chain uses TRBV20-1 and TRBJ2-7, with TRBD2 identical over 13 bases. V lost 5 bases and J lost 0; bases outside the gene matches: 7. Germline V CDR1 and CDR2: DFQATT, SNEGSKA (reference sequence). The CDR3 is 16 amino acids. The CDR3 coding sequence is TGCAGTGCTCCGACTAGCGGGGGGTCATCCTCCTACGAGCAGTACTTC. Its protein product is CSAPTSGGSSSYEQYF.

The sample holds many counts of this clonotype. The V call is TRBV10-3, the J call TRBJ1-6, with D perhaps TRBD1 (6 bases). The CDR3 consists of 15 residues. Per the germline V gene, CDR1 is ENHRY and CDR2 is SYGVKD. The V end was cut by 4 bases, the J end by 6 bases, with 13 bases between. In DNA form, the CDR3 reads TGTGCCATCAGTGTCGGGGGGGCGGGTAATTCACCCCTCCACTTT. This gives the protein CAISVGGAGNSPLHF.

This clonotype was seen a few times. The rearrangement links TRBV20-1 to TRBJ2-3; D assignment may be TRBD1 or TRBD2 (5 bases each). Looked up from germline, CDR1 is DFQATT and CDR2 is SNEGSKA (reference sequence). CDR3 size: 14 residues. Trimming stripped 5 bases from V and 4 bases from J, with 16 bases between. The CDR3: CSASQGVRADTQYF. CDR3 bases: TGCAGTGCTTCGCAGGGAGTGCGGGCAGATACGCAGTATTTT.

This clonotype has a handful of counts. The rearrangement joins TRBV6-2 or TRBV6-3 to TRBJ1-1; perhaps TRBD1 as D (6 bases). There are 14 residues in the CDR3. Trimming shortened V by 7 bases and J by 1 base, and 13 bases separated the two germline ends. Germline CDR1 MNHEY, CDR2 SVGEGT. CDR3 sequence reads: CASTKSGANTEAFF. In nucleotides, the CDR3 is TGTGCCAGCACGAAGTCGGGGGCGAACACTGAAGCTTTCTTT.

There are many counts of this clonotype. The chain has TRBV7-2 and TRBJ2-1; D tentatively reads TRBD1 or TRBD2 (6 bases each). CDR1 and CDR2 from the germline V gene are SGHTA and FQGNSA. V lost 2 bases and J 1 base, leaving 9 bases between the germline ends. The CDR3 is made up of 15 amino acids. The CDR3 is CASSLRGVSYNEQFF. For the CDR3, the DNA is TGTGCCAGCAGCTTAAGGGGGGTGTCCTACAATGAGCAGTTCTTC.

This chain connects TRBV5-1 to TRBJ2-3, with 11 bases matching TRBD2. Germline assignment: CDR1 SGHRS and CDR2 YFSETQ. With 4 bases clipped from V and 1 base from J, the junction kept 5 bases outside the gene matches. CDR3 length: 16 residues. The CDR3 nucleotides read TGCGCCAGCAGCCTAGAACTAGCGGGGGGCACAGATACGCAGTATTTT. Residues: CASSLELAGGTDTQYF.

CDR3 amino acids: CSAWTSQRGNEQFF. The CDR3 region has the DNA TGCAGTGCTTGGACATCCCAAAGGGGTAATGAGCAGTTCTTC. The chain joins TRBV20-1 to TRBJ2-1, with a weak D call TRBD1 (5 bases). Trimming cost V 5 bases and J 7 bases, with 18 bases left between them. Germline-derived CDR1 and CDR2 are DFQATT and SNEGSKA (reference sequence). The CDR3 totals 14 residues.

The CDR3 loop reads CASSTQTSGANVLTF. DNA of the CDR3: TGCGCCAGCAGCACTCAGACCTCTGGGGCCAACGTCCTGACTTTC. This chain uses TRBV5-1 with TRBJ2-6; no clear D gene. CDR1 is SGHRS, CDR2 YFSETQ, per germline. Deletions cut 4 bases from V and 0 bases from J, with 8 bases between. The CDR3 runs 15 residues.

The chain is built from TRBV2 and TRBJ1-1; TRBD1 agrees at 8 bases. CDR1 and CDR2 from the germline V gene are SNHLY and FYNNEI. V lost 5 bases and J lost 2; bases outside the gene matches: 7. The length of the CDR3 is 15 residues. CDR3: CASSKSSGGNTEAFF. CDR3 in DNA: TGTGCCAGCAGTAAATCATCAGGGGGCAACACTGAAGCTTTCTTT.